This T cell receptor (beta chain) is drawn from a study of Ad26.COV2.S vaccination and SARS-CoV-2 variants. This table comes from immunoSEQ multiplex PCR, and its TCRdb copy is limited to in-frame clones, with some not included. The repertoire holds about 440,000 clones, with roughly 87% as singletons. As to treatment: roughly 19 received Ad26.COV2.S at low or high dose, single or two shots; 5 received placebo; per-sample allocation not given. Specimens were obtained on day 63 following the first vaccine or placebo injection. The CDR3 covers 16 residues. V lost 7 bases and J 1 base, leaving 20 bases between the germline ends. In germline, CDR1 is LNHDA, CDR2 SQIVND (reference sequence).

The chain recombines TRBV19 with TRBJ2-7; perhaps D is TRBD1 or TRBD2 (5 bases each). This receptor was identified in a person between 18 and 59 years old who received the Ad26.COV2.S COVID-19 vaccine or a placebo. The sequencing used peripheral blood, collected in a trial of Ad26.COV2.S vaccine versus placebo. The CDR3 sequence is CASKVEWGSSSYEQYF. The CDR3 nucleotides read TGTGCCAGTAAGGTCGAGTGGGGGTCGTCGTCCTACGAGCAGTACTTC.